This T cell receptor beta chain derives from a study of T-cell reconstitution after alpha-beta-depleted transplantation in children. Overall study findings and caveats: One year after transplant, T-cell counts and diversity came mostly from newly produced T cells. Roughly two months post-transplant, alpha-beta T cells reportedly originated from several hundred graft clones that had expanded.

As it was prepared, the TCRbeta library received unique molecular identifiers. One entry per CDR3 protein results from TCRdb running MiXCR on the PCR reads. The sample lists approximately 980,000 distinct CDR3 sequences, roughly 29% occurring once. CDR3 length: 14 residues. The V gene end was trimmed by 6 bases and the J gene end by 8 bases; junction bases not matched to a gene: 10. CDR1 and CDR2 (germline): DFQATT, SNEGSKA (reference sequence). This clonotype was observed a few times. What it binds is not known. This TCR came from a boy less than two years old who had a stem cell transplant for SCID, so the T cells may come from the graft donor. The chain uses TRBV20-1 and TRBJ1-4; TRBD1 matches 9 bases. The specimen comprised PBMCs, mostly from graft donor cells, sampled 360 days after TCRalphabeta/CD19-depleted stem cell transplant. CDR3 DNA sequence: TGCAGTGCGCAAGACGGGACAGGGCCCGAAAAACTGTTTTTT. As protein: CSAQDGTGPEKLFF.